A single T cell receptor beta chain is shown here with its context. What it recognizes is unknown. CDR1 and CDR2 (germline): WSHSY, SAAADI. CDR3 length: 16 amino acids. V trimming: 3 bases; J trimming: 0 bases; junction bases outside the gene matches: 5. This record comes from a study of shared clonotypes between healthy human individuals. Study-wide findings and caveats: Naive subsets generally had larger estimated richness than memory subsets.

All donors were Caucasian adults living in Nashville, Tennessee. Sequencing was performed with immunoSEQ multiplex PCR; in TCRdb, only in-frame clones are kept and a portion is missing. The sample contains under 130,000 clones, about 67% of which appear only once. This chain uses TRBV10-2 with TRBJ2-7; 10 bases are shared with TRBD2. The sequence was collected from a woman in her 30s in good health. The source material was memory CD8+ T cells sorted from blood. Subset noted: CD45RO+ cells pooled with CCR7-negative TemRA cells. This CDR3 is CASSDSLAGSSYEQYF. The CDR3 bases are TGCGCCAGCAGTGACTCACTAGCGGGAAGCTCCTACGAGCAGTACTTC.